This T cell receptor (beta chain) was retrieved from a study of blood T cell repertoires in COVID-19. As for the study in general: Samples came from the United States, Italy and Spain, spanning acute and convalescent COVID-19. T cells, B-cell-depleted T cells, or PBMCs provided the cDNA or gDNA that served as material.

CDR3 size: 15 residues. Germline assignment: CDR1 ENHRY and CDR2 SYGVKD. Trimming pared 4 bases from V and 4 bases from J, leaving 13 bases between. In the authors' workflow: Amplification of reference gene primers provided the estimated nucleated cell counts. Here immunoSEQ multiplex PCR was the method, and the copy in TCRdb shows in-frame clones only, minus some. From that table come the V and J calls and clone size; the DNA was used to work out D and trimming. The sample consists of about 330,000 clones, roughly 88% of them appearing once. This TCR derives from a woman aged 45-59 years with active or convalescent COVID-19. This chain connects TRBV10-3 to TRBJ2-2, with TRBD2 as a possible D gene (6 bases). The specimen was peripheral blood. The CDR3 spells CAISGGMGLTGELFF. In nucleotides, the CDR3 is TGTGCCATCAGTGGAGGGATGGGACTCACCGGGGAGCTGTTTTTT.